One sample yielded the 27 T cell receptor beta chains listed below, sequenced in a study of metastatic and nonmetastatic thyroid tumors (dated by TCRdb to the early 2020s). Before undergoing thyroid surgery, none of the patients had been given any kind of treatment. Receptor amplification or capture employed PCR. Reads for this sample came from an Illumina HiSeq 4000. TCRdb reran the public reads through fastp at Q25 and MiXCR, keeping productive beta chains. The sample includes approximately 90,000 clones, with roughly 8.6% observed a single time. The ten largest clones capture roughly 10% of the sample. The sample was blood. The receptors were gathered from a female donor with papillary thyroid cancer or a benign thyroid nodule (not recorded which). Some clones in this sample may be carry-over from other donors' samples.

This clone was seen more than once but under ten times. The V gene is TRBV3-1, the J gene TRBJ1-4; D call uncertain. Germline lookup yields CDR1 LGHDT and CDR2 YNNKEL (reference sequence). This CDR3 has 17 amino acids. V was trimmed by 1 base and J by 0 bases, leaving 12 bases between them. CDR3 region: CASSQGWQDATNEKLFF. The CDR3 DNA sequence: TGTGCCAGCAGCCAAGGATGGCAGGACGCAACTAATGAAAAACTGTTTTTT.

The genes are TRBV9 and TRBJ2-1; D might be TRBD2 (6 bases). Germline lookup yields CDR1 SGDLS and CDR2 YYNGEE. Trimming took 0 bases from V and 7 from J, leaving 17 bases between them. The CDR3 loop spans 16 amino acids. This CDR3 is CASSVGGLLQRNEQFF. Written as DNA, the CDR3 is TGTGCCAGCAGCGTAGGGGGACTCTTACAACGAAATGAGCAGTTCTTC.

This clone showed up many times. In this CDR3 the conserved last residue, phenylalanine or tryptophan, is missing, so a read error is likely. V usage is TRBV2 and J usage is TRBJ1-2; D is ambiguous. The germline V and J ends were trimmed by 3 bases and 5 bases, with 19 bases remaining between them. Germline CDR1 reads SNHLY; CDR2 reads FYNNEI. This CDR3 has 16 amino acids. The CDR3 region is CASSDLRGVGSYGYTL. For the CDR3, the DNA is TGTGCCAGCAGTGATCTCCGCGGGGTCGGATCGTATGGCTACACCCTC.

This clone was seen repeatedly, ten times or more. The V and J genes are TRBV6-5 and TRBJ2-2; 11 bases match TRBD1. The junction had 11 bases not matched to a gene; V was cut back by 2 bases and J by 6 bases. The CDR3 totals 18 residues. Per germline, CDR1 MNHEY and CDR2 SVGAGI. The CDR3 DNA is TGTGCCAGCAGTTACAGGGGGACAGGGGGGTTTGAGGCCGGGGAGCTGTTTTTT. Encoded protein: CASSYRGTGGFEAGELFF.

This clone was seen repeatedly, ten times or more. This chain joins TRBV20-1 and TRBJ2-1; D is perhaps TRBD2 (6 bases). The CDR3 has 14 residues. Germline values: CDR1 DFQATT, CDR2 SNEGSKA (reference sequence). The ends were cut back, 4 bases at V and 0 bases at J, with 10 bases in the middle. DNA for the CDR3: TGCAGTGCTAACCGGGGGTTCTCCTACAATGAGCAGTTCTTC. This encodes CSANRGFSYNEQFF.

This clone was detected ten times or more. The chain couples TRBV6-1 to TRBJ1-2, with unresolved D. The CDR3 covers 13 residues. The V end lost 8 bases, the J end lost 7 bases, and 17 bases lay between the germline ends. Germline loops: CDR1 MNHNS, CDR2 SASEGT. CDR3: CASGKQLEVGYTF. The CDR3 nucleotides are TGTGCCAGCGGCAAGCAGTTGGAGGTTGGCTACACCTTC.

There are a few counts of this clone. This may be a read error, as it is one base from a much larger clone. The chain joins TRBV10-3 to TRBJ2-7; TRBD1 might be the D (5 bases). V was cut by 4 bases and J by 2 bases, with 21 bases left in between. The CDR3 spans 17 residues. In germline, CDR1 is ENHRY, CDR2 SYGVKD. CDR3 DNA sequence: TGTGCCATCAGTGGCCCCCCGAGTACAGGACAAACCTACGAGCAGTACTTC. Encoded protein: CAISGPPSTGQTYEQYF.

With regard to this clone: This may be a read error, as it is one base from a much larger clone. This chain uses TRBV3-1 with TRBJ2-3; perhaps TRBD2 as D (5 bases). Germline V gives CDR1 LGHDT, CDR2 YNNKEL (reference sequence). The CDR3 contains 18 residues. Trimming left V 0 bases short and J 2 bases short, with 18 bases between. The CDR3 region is CASSQEYELELYTDTQYF. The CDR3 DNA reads TGTGCCAGCAGCCAAGAGTACGAACTAGAGCTATACACAGATACGCAGTATTTT.

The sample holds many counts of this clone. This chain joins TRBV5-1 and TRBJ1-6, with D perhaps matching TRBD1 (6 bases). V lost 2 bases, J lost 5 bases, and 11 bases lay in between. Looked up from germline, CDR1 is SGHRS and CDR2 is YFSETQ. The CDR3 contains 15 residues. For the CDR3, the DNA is TGCGCCAGCAGCTTAGGGGGAAGAGATAATTCACCCCTCCACTTT. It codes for CASSLGGRDNSPLHF.

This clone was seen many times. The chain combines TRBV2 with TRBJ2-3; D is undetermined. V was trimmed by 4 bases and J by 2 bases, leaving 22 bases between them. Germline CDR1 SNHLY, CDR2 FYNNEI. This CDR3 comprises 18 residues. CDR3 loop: CASSAVVESKGSTDTQYF. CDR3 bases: TGTGCCAGCAGTGCAGTAGTTGAAAGTAAGGGTTCCACAGATACGCAGTATTTT.

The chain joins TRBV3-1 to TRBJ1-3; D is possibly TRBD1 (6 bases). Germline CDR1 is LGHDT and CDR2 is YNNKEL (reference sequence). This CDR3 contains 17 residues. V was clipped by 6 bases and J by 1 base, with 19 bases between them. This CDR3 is CASSRGGSTLSGNTIYF. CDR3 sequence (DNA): TGTGCCAGCAGTCGTGGGGGCTCCACCTTATCTGGAAACACCATATATTTT.

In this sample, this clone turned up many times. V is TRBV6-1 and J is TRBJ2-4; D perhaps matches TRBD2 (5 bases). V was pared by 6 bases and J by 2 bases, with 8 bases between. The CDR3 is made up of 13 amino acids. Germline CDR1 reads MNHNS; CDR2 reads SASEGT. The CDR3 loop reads CASSSGTKNIQYF. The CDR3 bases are TGTGCCAGCAGCTCGGGGACCAAAAACATTCAGTACTTC.

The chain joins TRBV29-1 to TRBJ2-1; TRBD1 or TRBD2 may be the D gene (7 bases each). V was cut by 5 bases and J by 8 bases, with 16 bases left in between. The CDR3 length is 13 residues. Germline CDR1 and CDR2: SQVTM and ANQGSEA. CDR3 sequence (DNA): TGCAGCGTTCTGCAGGGGGGGCCGGATGAGCAGTTCTTC. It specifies CSVLQGGPDEQFF.

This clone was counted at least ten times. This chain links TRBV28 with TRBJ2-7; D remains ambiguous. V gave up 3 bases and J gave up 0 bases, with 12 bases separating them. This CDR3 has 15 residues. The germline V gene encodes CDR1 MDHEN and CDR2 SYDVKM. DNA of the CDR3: TGTGCCAGCAGTTTCTTAGGTAAACTCTCCTACGAGCAGTACTTC. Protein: CASSFLGKLSYEQYF.

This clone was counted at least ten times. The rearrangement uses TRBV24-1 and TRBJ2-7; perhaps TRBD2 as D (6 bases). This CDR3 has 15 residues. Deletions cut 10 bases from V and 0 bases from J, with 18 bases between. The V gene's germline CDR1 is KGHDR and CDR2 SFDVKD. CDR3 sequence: CATSPLLAGSYEQYF. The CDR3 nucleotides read TGTGCCACTAGCCCCCTACTAGCTGGCTCCTACGAGCAGTACTTC.

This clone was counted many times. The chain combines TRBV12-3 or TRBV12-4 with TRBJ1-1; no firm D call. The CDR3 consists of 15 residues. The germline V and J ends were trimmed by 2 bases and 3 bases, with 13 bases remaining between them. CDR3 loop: CASSLIGTAHTEAFF. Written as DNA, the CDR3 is TGTGCCAGCAGTTTAATAGGTACGGCCCACACTGAAGCTTTCTTT.

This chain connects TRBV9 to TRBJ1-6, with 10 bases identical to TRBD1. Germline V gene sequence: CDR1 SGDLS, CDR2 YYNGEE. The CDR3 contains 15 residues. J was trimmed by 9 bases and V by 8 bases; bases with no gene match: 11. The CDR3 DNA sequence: TGTGCCAGTAGACCCTCCGGGACAGGGGTTTCACCCCTCCACTTT. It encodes CASRPSGTGVSPLHF.

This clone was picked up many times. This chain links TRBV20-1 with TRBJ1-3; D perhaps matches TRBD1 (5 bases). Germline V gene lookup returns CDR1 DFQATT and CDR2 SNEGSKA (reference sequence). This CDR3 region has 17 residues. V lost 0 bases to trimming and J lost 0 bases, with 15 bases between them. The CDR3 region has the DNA TGCAGTGCTAGAGATCGTACAGGTCTATCCTCTGGAAACACCATATATTTT. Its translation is CSARDRTGLSSGNTIYF.

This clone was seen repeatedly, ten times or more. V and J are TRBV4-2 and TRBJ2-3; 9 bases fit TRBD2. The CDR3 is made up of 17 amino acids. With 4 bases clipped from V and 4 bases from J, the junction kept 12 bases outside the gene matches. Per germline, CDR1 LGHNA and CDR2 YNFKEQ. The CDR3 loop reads CASSPGGGSGGSDTQYF. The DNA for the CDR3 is TGTGCCAGCAGCCCGGGCGGGGGTAGCGGGGGATCAGATACGCAGTATTTT.

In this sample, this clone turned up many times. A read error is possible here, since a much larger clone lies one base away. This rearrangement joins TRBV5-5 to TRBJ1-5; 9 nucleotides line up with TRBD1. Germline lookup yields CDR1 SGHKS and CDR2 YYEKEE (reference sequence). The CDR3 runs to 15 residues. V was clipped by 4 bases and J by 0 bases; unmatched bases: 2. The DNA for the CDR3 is TGTGCCAGCAGCCGGACAGGGGATAGCAATCAGCCCCAGCATTTT. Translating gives CASSRTGDSNQPQHF.

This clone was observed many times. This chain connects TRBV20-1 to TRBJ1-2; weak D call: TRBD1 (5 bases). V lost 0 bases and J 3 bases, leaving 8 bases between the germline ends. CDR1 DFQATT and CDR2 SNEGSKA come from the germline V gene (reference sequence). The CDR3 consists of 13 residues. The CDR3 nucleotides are TGCAGTGCTAGAGACAGGGCGGACTATGGCTACACCTTC. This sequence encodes CSARDRADYGYTF.

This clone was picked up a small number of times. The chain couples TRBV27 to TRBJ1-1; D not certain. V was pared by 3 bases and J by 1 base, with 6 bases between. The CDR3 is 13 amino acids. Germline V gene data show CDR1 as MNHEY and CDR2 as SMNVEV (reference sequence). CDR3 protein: CASSLYGNTEAFF. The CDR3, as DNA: TGTGCCAGCAGTTTGTACGGGAACACTGAAGCTTTCTTT.

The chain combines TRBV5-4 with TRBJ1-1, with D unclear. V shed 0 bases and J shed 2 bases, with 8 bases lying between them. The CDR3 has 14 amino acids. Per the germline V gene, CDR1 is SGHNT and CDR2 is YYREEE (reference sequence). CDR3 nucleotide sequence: TGTGCCAGCAGCTTGGGCAGGAGAAACACTGAAGCTTTCTTT. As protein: CASSLGRRNTEAFF. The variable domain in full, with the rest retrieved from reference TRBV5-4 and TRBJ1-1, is ETGVTQSPTHLIKTRGQQVTLRCSSQSGHNTVSWYQQALGQGPQFIFQYYREEENGRGNFPPRFSGLQFPNYSSELNVNALELDDSALYLCASSLGRRNTEAFFGQGTRLTVV.

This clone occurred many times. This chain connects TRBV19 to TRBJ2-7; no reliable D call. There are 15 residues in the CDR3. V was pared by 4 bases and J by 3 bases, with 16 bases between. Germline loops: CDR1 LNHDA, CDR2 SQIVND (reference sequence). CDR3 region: CASSNLLGVGYEQYF. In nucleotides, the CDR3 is TGTGCCAGTAGTAACTTACTTGGGGTCGGCTACGAGCAGTACTTC.

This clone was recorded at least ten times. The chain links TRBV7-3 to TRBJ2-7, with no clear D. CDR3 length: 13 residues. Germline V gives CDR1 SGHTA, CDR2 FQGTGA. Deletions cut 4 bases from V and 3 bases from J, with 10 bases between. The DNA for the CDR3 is TGTGCCAGCAGCTCCGCCCAAAACTACGAGCAGTACTTC. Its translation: CASSSAQNYEQYF. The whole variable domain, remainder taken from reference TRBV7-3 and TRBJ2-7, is GAGVSQTPSNKVTEKGKYVELRCDPISGHTALYWYRQSLGQGPEFLIYFQGTGAADDSGLPNDRFFAVRPEGSVSTLKIQRTERGDSAVYLCASSSAQNYEQYFGPGTRLTVT.

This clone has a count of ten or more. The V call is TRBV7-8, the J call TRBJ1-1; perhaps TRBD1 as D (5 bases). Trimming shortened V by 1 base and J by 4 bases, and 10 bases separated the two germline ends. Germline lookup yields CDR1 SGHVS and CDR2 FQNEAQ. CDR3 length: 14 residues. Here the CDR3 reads CASSLDSGRTEAFF. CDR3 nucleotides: TGTGCCAGCAGCTTAGACTCAGGGCGCACTGAAGCTTTCTTT.

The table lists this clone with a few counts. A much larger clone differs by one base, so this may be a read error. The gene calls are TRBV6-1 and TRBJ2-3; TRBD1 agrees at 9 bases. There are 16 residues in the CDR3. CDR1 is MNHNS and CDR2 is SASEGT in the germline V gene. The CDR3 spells CAGRPTGTGRTDTQYF. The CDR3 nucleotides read TGTGCCGGCAGACCTACCGGGACAGGGAGGACAGATACGCAGTATTTT.